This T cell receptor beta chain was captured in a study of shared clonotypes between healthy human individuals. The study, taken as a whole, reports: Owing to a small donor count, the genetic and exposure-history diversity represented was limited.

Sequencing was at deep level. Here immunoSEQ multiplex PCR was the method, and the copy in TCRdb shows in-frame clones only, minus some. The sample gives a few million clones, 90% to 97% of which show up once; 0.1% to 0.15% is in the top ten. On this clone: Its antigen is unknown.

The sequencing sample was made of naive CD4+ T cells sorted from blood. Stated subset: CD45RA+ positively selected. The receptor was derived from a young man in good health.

The CDR3 protein is CASSTTGAASYTF. The CDR3 coding sequence is TGTGCCAGCAGCACGACAGGGGCGGCTAGCTACACCTTC. The chain combines TRBV6-5 with TRBJ1-2, with 8 bases that match TRBD1. The V and J ends lost 6 bases and 9 bases, in that order; junction bases with no gene match: 9. Per germline, CDR1 MNHEY and CDR2 SVGAGI. The CDR3 length is 13 residues.